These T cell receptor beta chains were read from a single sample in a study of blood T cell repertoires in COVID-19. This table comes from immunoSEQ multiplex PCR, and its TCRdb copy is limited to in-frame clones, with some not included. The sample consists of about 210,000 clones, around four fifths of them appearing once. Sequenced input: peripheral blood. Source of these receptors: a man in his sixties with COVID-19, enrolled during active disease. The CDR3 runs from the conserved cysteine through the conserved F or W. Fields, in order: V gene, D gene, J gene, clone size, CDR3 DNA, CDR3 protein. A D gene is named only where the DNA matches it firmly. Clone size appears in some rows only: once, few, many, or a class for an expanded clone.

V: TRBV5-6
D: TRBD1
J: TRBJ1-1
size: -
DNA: TGTGCCAGCAGCTTGGGACAGGGGGCGACTGAAGCTTTCTTT
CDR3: CASSLGQGATEAFF

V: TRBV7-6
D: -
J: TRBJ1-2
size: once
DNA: TGTGCCAGCAGCCCCCCGGGAGGTCGGAACACCTTC
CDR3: CASSPPGGRNTF

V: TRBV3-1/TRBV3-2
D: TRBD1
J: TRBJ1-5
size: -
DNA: TGTGCCAGCAGCTGGGACAGGGATCAGCCCCAGCATTTT
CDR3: CASSWDRDQPQHF

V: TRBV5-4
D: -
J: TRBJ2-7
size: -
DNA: TGTGCCAGCACCCAGGGTTCCGAGCAGTACTTC
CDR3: CASTQGSEQYF

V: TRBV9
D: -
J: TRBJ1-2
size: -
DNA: TGTGCCAGCAGCCCCAATCAACGGGCGGGCTCTGGCTACACCTTC
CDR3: CASSPNQRAGSGYTF

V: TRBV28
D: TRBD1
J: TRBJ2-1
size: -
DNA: TGTGCCAGCAGTTCCTCGGACAGGGTAGACAATGAGCAGTTCTTC
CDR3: CASSSSDRVDNEQFF

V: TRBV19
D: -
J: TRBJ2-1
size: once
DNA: TGTGCCAGTAGTATCCGACAGGTTGGGGCAGGATACAATGAGCAGTTCTTC
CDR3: CASSIRQVGAGYNEQFF

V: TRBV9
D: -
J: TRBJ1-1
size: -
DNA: TGTGCCAGCAGCGTAGAGGCGGTGAACACTGAAGCTTTCTTT
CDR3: CASSVEAVNTEAFF

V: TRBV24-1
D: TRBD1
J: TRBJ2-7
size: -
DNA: TGTGCCACCAGTGATCCCGGGACAGAGAGCCTCTACGAGCAGTACTTC
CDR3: CATSDPGTESLYEQYF

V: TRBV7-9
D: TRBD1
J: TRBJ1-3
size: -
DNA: TGTGCCAGCAGCCCTATACAGGGGATAGTTGGAAACACCATATATTTT
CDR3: CASSPIQGIVGNTIYF

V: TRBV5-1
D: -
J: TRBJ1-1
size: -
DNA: TGCGCCAGCAGCCGGACGACAGCGAACACTGAAGCTTTCTTT
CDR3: CASSRTTANTEAFF

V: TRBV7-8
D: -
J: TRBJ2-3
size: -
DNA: TGTGCCAGCAGCTCAGGGGCCACAGATACGCAGTATTTT
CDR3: CASSSGATDTQYF

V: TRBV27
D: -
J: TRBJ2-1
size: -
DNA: TGTGCCAGCAGTCCCTTCTCGGGGAGTCGGGCCCCCAATGAGCAGTTCTTC
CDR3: CASSPFSGSRAPNEQFF

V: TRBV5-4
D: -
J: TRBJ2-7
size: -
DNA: TGTGCCAGCAGCTCGAAAGACAGGAACTACTACGAGCAGTACTTC
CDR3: CASSSKDRNYYEQYF

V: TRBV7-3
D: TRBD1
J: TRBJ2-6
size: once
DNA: TGTGCCAGCAGCTTACGTACAGGGGCTGGGGCCAACGTCCTGACTTTC
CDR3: CASSLRTGAGANVLTF

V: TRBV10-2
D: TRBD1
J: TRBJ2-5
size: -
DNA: TGCGCCGGGGGACAGGGAGAGACCCAGTACTTC
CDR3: CAGGQGETQYF

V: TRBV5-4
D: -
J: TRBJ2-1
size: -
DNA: TGTGCCAGCAGCCAAACTGCATACAATGAGCAGTTCTTC
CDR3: CASSQTAYNEQFF

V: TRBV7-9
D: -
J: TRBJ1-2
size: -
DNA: TGTGCCAGCAGCTGGGGGGTGGGGCTGGAAGACTATGGCTACACCTTC
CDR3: CASSWGVGLEDYGYTF

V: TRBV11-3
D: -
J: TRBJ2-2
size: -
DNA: TGTGCCAGCAGCTTAGGCGGTACCGGGGAGCTGTTTTTT
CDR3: CASSLGGTGELFF

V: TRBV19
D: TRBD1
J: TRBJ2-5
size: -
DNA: TGTGCCAGTAGTCCCGACAGGGGGAGAGGCAAAGAGACCCAGTACTTC
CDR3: CASSPDRGRGKETQYF

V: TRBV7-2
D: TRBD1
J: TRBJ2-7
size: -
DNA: TGTGCCAGCAGCTTGGGCCGGACAGGGCCCTACGAGCAGTACTTC
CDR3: CASSLGRTGPYEQYF

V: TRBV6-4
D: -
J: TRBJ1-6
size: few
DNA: TGTGCCAGCCGCCGACAGCCTGATGGTTCACCCCTCCACTTT
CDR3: CASRRQPDGSPLHF

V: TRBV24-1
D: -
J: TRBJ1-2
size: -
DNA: TGTGCCACCAGTGATTCCACAACCAACGGGGGGGAGAGCTACACCTTC
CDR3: CATSDSTTNGGESYTF

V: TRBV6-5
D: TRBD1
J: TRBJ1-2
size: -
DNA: TGTGCCAGCAGCACCGGGACAGGGTTAAATGGCTACACCTTC
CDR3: CASSTGTGLNGYTF

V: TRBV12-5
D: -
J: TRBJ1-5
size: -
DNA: TGTGCTAGTGGTTTGGGAGATCGGGGTCAGCCCCAGCATTTT
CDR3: CASGLGDRGQPQHF

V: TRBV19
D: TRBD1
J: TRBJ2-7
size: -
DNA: TGTGCCAGTAGTGCCCGACAGGGAGCGTACGAGCAGTACTTC
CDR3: CASSARQGAYEQYF

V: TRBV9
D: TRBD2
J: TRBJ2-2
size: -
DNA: TGTGCCAGCAGCGTAGGAGGAGGACTAGTAACCGGGGAGCTGTTTTTT
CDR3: CASSVGGGLVTGELFF

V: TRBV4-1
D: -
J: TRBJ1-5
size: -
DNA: TGCGCCAGCAGCCAAGCTGTGGGAGGTTCCAATCAGCCCCAGCATTTT
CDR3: CASSQAVGGSNQPQHF

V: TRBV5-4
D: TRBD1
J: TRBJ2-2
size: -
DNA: TGTGCCAGCAGCCCGGGACAGGGGCGAAACACCGGGGAGCTGTTTTTT
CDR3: CASSPGQGRNTGELFF

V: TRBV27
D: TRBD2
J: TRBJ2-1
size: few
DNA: TGTGCCAGCAGTCCCGGGACTAGCGGCCTTCGGAGGGAGCAGTTCTTC
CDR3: CASSPGTSGLRREQFF

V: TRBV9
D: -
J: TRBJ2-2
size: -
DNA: TGTGCCAGCAGCATCTCTATCTCCAACACCGGGGAGCTGTTTTTT
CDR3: CASSISISNTGELFF

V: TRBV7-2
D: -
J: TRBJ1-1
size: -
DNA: TGTGCCAGCAGCTTAAAGAACCCCGGTGCGAACACTGAAGCTTTCTTT
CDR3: CASSLKNPGANTEAFF

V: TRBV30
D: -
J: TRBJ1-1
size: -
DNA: TGTGCCTGGAGTCCCCGGGACGCGGGGTCAAGAAGGGTGCGGGCTTTCTTT
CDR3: CAWSPRDAGSRRVRAFF

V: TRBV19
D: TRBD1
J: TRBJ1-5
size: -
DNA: TGTGCCAGTAGTATAGTTGGGACAGCCTCCAATCAGCCCCAGCATTTT
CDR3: CASSIVGTASNQPQHF

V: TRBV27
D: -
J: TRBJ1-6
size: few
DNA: TGTGCCAGCAGTACGTGGACTCAAGGCAATTCACCCCTCCACTTT
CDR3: CASSTWTQGNSPLHF

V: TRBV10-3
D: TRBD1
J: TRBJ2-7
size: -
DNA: TGTGCCATCCACCGGGACAGGGACTCCTACGAGCAGTACTTC
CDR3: CAIHRDRDSYEQYF

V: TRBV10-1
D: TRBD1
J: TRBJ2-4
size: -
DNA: TGCGCCAGCAGTGATTCTACAGGGGGCACCAAAAACATTCAGTACTTC
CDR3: CASSDSTGGTKNIQYF

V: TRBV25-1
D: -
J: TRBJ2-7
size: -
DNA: TGTGCCAGCAGTGAATATCAGGGACACCACGAGCAGTACTTC
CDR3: CASSEYQGHHEQYF

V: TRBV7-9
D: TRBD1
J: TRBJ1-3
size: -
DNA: TGTGCCAGCAGCCCGGGGGACAGCGGAAACACCATATATTTT
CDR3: CASSPGDSGNTIYF

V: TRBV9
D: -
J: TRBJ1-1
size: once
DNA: TGTGCCAGCAGCAGACGGGACACGTACACTGAAGCTTTCTTT
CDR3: CASSRRDTYTEAFF

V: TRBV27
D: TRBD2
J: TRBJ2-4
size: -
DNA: TGTGCCAGCAGTTTAGAACGGGGAGGGAACATTCAGTACTTC
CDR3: CASSLERGGNIQYF

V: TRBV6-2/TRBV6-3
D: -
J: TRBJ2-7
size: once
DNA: TGTGCCAGCAGCCACAGGTACGAGCAGTACTTC
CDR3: CASSHRYEQYF

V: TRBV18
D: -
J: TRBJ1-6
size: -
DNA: TGTGCCAGCTCACCACGGGCTAATTCACCCCTCCACTTT
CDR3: CASSPRANSPLHF